This TCR beta chain was sequenced for a study of blood T cell repertoires in COVID-19. Study in general: Acute-phase and convalescent COVID-19 samples originated in the United States, Italy and Spain. In each case, the material was cDNA or gDNA derived from T cells, B-cell-depleted T cells, or PBMCs.

As handled by the study authors: Quantification of nucleated cells was approximated via reference gene primer amplification. Using immunoSEQ multiplex PCR, the repertoire was profiled, and TCRdb retains in-frame clones only, with some absent. D and trimming come from the DNA, and the V and J calls and clone size come from that table. Among about 250,000 clones listed, roughly 85% were seen once. The CDR3 length is 14 residues. Germline V gives CDR1 LGHDT, CDR2 YNNKEL (reference sequence). With 6 bases removed from V and 5 bases from J, the gap between germline ends came to 16 bases. The sequence was obtained from a man over 45 with active or convalescent COVID-19. Sequenced input: peripheral blood. The chain combines TRBV3-1 (or the pseudogene TRBV3-2) with TRBJ1-1, with D perhaps TRBD1 (5 bases). The CDR3 bases are TGTGCCAGCAGGGGCAGGGATCTGAGTACTGAAGCTTTCTTT. The encoded protein is CASRGRDLSTEAFF.